This T cell receptor (beta chain) was observed in a study of response to subunit inactivated influenza vaccine. Findings and limits, study-wide: A suggestion made by the authors is that each seasonal influenza vaccination recruits few new T cells.

In its sample, this clonotype was seen a few times. What it binds is not known. In TCRdb, the RT-PCR reads were re-called with MiXCR into one record per CDR3 protein. The table lists around 850,000 distinct CDR3 sequences, roughly 20% of them singletons, with about a tenth in the top ten. J was trimmed by 6 bases and V by 5 bases; bases with no gene match: 6. Per the germline V gene, CDR1 is SGHTA and CDR2 is FQGNSA. CDR3 length equals 14 residues. The source material was PBMCs from blood, sampled 5 days after vaccination. The sequence was obtained from a man aged 45-65 years who received an inactivated influenza vaccine. V and J are TRBV7-2 and TRBJ2-1; 8 nucleotides match TRBD2. CDR3 sequence reads: CASSRLAGTNEQFF. The CDR3, as DNA: TGTGCCAGCAGCCGGCTAGCGGGTACCAATGAGCAGTTCTTC.